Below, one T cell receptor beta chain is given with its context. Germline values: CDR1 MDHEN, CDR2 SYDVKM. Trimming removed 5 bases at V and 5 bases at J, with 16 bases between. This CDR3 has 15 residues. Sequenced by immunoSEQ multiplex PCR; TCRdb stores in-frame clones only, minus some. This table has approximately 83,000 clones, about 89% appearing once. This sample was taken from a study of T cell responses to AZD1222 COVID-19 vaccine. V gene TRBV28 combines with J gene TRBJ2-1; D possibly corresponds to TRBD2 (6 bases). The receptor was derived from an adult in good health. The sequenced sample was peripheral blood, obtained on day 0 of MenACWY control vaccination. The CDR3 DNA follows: TGTGCCAGCAGTGTCTTTTACCAGCGGGACAATGAGCAGTTCTTC. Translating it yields CASSVFYQRDNEQFF.